What follows is one TCR beta chain and its context. Its target is unknown. The length of the CDR3 is 14 residues. Per germline, CDR1 ENHRY and CDR2 SYGVKD. The J segment lost 6 bases and the V segment lost 6 bases, leaving 5 bases of the junction unmatched. These data originate in a study of T cell responses to AZD1222 COVID-19 vaccine. TCRdb keeps only in-frame clones here, not all; method: immunoSEQ multiplex PCR. The sample consists of some 93,000 clones, around 87% of them appearing once. General study findings and limits: Nearly half of spike-specific TCRs reportedly target variant regions that are unmutated in the B.1.351 and B.1.1.7 variants.

The TCR sequence derives from an adult who received the AZD1222 COVID-19 vaccine. The chain couples TRBV10-3 to TRBJ2-1; 10 bases line up with TRBD2. The specimen comprised peripheral blood, sampled 28 days after the second AZD1222 dose. In DNA, the CDR3 is TGTGCCATCAGAACTAGCGGGGCTACCAATGAGCAGTTCTTC. Protein product: CAIRTSGATNEQFF.